These T cell receptor beta chains were read from a single sample in a study of shared clonotypes between healthy human individuals. Some clones are missing from TCRdb's copy, which holds only in-frame ones; the method was immunoSEQ multiplex PCR. The data hold 2 million to 2.5 million clones, with under 97% observed a single time. The source material was naive CD4+ T cells sorted from blood. The receptors originated from a man aged 18 to 29 in good health. CDR3s include the opening cysteine and the closing phenylalanine or tryptophan. D genes are given only for firm matches. Only part of the rows carry a size: once, few, many, or a class if the clone is expanded.

size: -
V: TRBV6-1
D: -
J: TRBJ2-3
DNA: TGTGCCAGCAGTGAAATGGGGACACTTAGCACAGATACGCAGTATTTT
CDR3: CASSEMGTLSTDTQYF

size: -
V: TRBV5-1
D: -
J: TRBJ1-6
DNA: TGCGCCAGCAGCCGGGACGATCTAAATTCACCCCTCCACTTT
CDR3: CASSRDDLNSPLHF

size: -
V: TRBV6-5
D: TRBD2
J: TRBJ2-2
DNA: TGTGCCAGCACGCGGGGGTACACCGGGGAGCTGTTTTTT
CDR3: CASTRGYTGELFF

size: -
V: TRBV11-2
D: TRBD1
J: TRBJ2-7
DNA: TGTGCCAGCAGCATCTCAGGGGGCGCGTACGAGCAGTACTTC
CDR3: CASSISGGAYEQYF

size: -
V: TRBV6-5
D: -
J: TRBJ2-3
DNA: TGTGCCAGCTCCCTAGGAGATCCCCAAAGGGATACGCAGTATTTT
CDR3: CASSLGDPQRDTQYF

size: -
V: TRBV30
D: TRBD1
J: TRBJ1-4
DNA: TGTGCCTGGAGTGTAGCAAAGACAGGGGGTGTAGAAAAACTGTTTTTT
CDR3: CAWSVAKTGGVEKLFF

size: -
V: TRBV7-9
D: -
J: TRBJ1-3
DNA: TGTGCCAGCAGCCTATTCCCGGGAAACTCTGGAAACACCATATATTTT
CDR3: CASSLFPGNSGNTIYF

size: -
V: TRBV7-9
D: -
J: TRBJ2-2
DNA: TGTGCCAGCAGCCAACTAAGGACCGGGGAGCTGTTTTTT
CDR3: CASSQLRTGELFF

size: -
V: TRBV6-5
D: -
J: TRBJ2-5
DNA: TGTGCCAGCAGTGCCGGGCCAGGGCGGAGAGAGACCCAGTACTTC
CDR3: CASSAGPGRRETQYF

size: -
V: TRBV28
D: TRBD1
J: TRBJ1-5
DNA: TGTGCCAGCACAGGTAGGGACAGGGGGCTAGCAAATCAGCCCCAGCATTTT
CDR3: CASTGRDRGLANQPQHF

size: -
V: TRBV11-2
D: -
J: TRBJ1-3
DNA: TGTGCCAGCAGCCCCGGTGACTCTGGAAACACCATATATTTT
CDR3: CASSPGDSGNTIYF

size: -
V: TRBV27
D: TRBD1
J: TRBJ2-7
DNA: TGTGCCAGCAGTTTATCCGTCCGGGACAGGGAATCCTACGAGCAGTACTTC
CDR3: CASSLSVRDRESYEQYF

size: -
V: TRBV7-3
D: TRBD2
J: TRBJ2-1
DNA: TGTGCCAGCAGCTTAGGGACTAGTGGCAATGAGCAGTTCTTC
CDR3: CASSLGTSGNEQFF

size: -
V: TRBV19
D: -
J: TRBJ2-5
DNA: TGTGCCAGTAGTAAGGCTAACCAAGAGACCCAGTACTTC
CDR3: CASSKANQETQYF

size: once
V: TRBV2
D: TRBD1
J: TRBJ1-1
DNA: TGTGCCAGCAGAGTTAACACAGGGGGCCTAGCTGAAGCTTTCTTT
CDR3: CASRVNTGGLAEAFF

size: -
V: TRBV11-2
D: TRBD2
J: TRBJ2-5
DNA: TGTGCCAGCAGCTTAATAGCGGGGGGGCAAGAGACCCAGTACTTC
CDR3: CASSLIAGGQETQYF

size: -
V: TRBV7-9
D: TRBD1
J: TRBJ2-7
DNA: TGTGCCAGGATCCGGGACAGGGTGTACGAGCAGTACTTC
CDR3: CARIRDRVYEQYF

size: -
V: TRBV2
D: -
J: TRBJ2-5
DNA: TGTGCCAGCAGTGCGGAGAATACCCAAGAGACCCAGTACTTC
CDR3: CASSAENTQETQYF

size: -
V: TRBV7-9
D: TRBD1
J: TRBJ1-1
DNA: TGTGCCAGCAGTACGGACAGGGGGTTTTCGAACACTGAAGCTTTCTTT
CDR3: CASSTDRGFSNTEAFF

size: -
V: TRBV12-5
D: TRBD2
J: TRBJ2-1
DNA: TGTGCTAGTGCCCTAGCGGGGGGGCCGAAGAATGAGCAGTTCTTC
CDR3: CASALAGGPKNEQFF

size: once
V: TRBV9
D: -
J: TRBJ1-2
DNA: TGTGCCAGCAGCGTAGGGGGGAGTGGCGGCTACACCTTC
CDR3: CASSVGGSGGYTF

size: -
V: TRBV2
D: -
J: TRBJ2-7
DNA: TGTGCCAGCAGGACAGCCTACGAGCAGTACTTC
CDR3: CASRTAYEQYF

size: -
V: TRBV11-2
D: -
J: TRBJ2-7
DNA: TGTGCCAGCAGCTTAATCCGGGCCGAGCAGTACTTC
CDR3: CASSLIRAEQYF

size: -
V: TRBV6-5
D: -
J: TRBJ2-1
DNA: TGTGCCAGCAGCCCCCCTAAGGGAGTTTACAATGAGCAGTTCTTC
CDR3: CASSPPKGVYNEQFF

size: -
V: TRBV18
D: TRBD2
J: TRBJ2-2
DNA: TGTGCCAGCTCACTCCGCTGGCTAGCGGTGAACACCGGGGAGCTGTTTTTT
CDR3: CASSLRWLAVNTGELFF

size: -
V: TRBV18
D: -
J: TRBJ2-5
DNA: TGTGCCAGCTCACCCCGGGCTAGCCTTCAAGAGACCCAGTACTTC
CDR3: CASSPRASLQETQYF

size: -
V: TRBV4-1
D: TRBD1
J: TRBJ2-3
DNA: TGCGCCAGCAGCCAAAGCCGGGACAGTCGCACAGATACGCAGTATTTT
CDR3: CASSQSRDSRTDTQYF

size: once
V: TRBV10-3
D: TRBD2
J: TRBJ2-3
DNA: TGTGCCATCAGTGGGACTAGCGGGGGGCCGAGAAGCACAGATACGCAGTATTTT
CDR3: CAISGTSGGPRSTDTQYF

size: -
V: TRBV18
D: -
J: TRBJ2-3
DNA: TGTGCCAGCTCACCACCTTCTGGCACAGATACGCAGTATTTT
CDR3: CASSPPSGTDTQYF

size: -
V: TRBV5-1
D: -
J: TRBJ2-5
DNA: TGCGCCAGCAGCCGGGACGGGTCTTCGGAGACCCAGTACTTC
CDR3: CASSRDGSSETQYF

size: -
V: TRBV5-1
D: -
J: TRBJ2-5
DNA: TGCGCCAGCAGCCGTGAGGGAAACCAAGAGACCCAGTACTTC
CDR3: CASSREGNQETQYF

size: -
V: TRBV27
D: -
J: TRBJ2-4
DNA: TGTGCCAGCAGTTCCCAGGGCGGAACCAAAAACATTCAGTACTTC
CDR3: CASSSQGGTKNIQYF

size: once
V: TRBV10-3
D: TRBD2
J: TRBJ2-3
DNA: TGTGCCATCAGTGAGTCGAAGGATAGCGGGGCCAGGGATACGCAGTATTTT
CDR3: CAISESKDSGARDTQYF

size: -
V: TRBV7-9
D: TRBD1
J: TRBJ1-4
DNA: TGTGCCAGCAGCCCGTGGACAGGGGATGAAAAACTGTTTTTT
CDR3: CASSPWTGDEKLFF

size: -
V: TRBV7-9
D: TRBD1
J: TRBJ2-5
DNA: TGTGCCAGCGCCAGACAGGGGAGAGGGGTACAAGAGACCCAGTACTTC
CDR3: CASARQGRGVQETQYF

size: -
V: TRBV19
D: TRBD1
J: TRBJ2-6
DNA: TGTGCCAGTAGTGGGACAGGGGTCGGGGCCAACGTCCTGACTTTC
CDR3: CASSGTGVGANVLTF

size: -
V: TRBV10-3
D: -
J: TRBJ1-3
DNA: TGTGCCATCACTCAAGGGGGATTTGGAAACACCATATATTTT
CDR3: CAITQGGFGNTIYF

size: -
V: TRBV27
D: TRBD2
J: TRBJ2-3
DNA: TGTGCCAGCAGCTGGACTAGCGGAACCTTGGTCACAGATACGCAGTATTTT
CDR3: CASSWTSGTLVTDTQYF

size: -
V: TRBV6-6
D: -
J: TRBJ2-7
DNA: TGTGCCAGCAGCCCCTCGAGGACCTACGAGCAGTACTTC
CDR3: CASSPSRTYEQYF

size: -
V: TRBV5-1
D: TRBD2
J: TRBJ2-1
DNA: TGCGCCAGCAGCTTGGGCAAACTAGCGGGGGCCTACAATGAGCAGTTCTTC
CDR3: CASSLGKLAGAYNEQFF

size: -
V: TRBV5-1
D: TRBD2
J: TRBJ2-1
DNA: TGCGCCAGCAGCTTGGTTTTTGCTAGCGGGAACTACAATGAGCAGTTCTTC
CDR3: CASSLVFASGNYNEQFF

size: -
V: TRBV5-4
D: TRBD1
J: TRBJ1-5
DNA: TGTGCCAGCAGCTTGTACGGACAGGGGGCGGGAGGGCAGCCCCAGCATTTT
CDR3: CASSLYGQGAGGQPQHF

size: -
V: TRBV7-9
D: TRBD2
J: TRBJ2-3
DNA: TGTGCCAGCAGCTTAGTGCTAGCGGGGGGATCAGATACGCAGTATTTT
CDR3: CASSLVLAGGSDTQYF

size: -
V: TRBV6-1
D: -
J: TRBJ1-1
DNA: TGTGCCAGCAGTGAACCCTGGGGCACCCTGAACACTGAAGCTTTCTTT
CDR3: CASSEPWGTLNTEAFF

size: -
V: TRBV5-1
D: TRBD1
J: TRBJ2-7
DNA: TGCGCCAGCAGCTTGGAGGGGGCAGGTGTCTACGAGCAGTACTTC
CDR3: CASSLEGAGVYEQYF

size: -
V: TRBV5-5
D: -
J: TRBJ1-5
DNA: TGTGCCAGCAGCTTGGGGTCATTCAGCAATCAGCCCCAGCATTTT
CDR3: CASSLGSFSNQPQHF

size: -
V: TRBV11-2
D: -
J: TRBJ2-7
DNA: TGTGCCAGCAGCTTAGTATCAGGGGGGTCCTACGAGCAGTACTTC
CDR3: CASSLVSGGSYEQYF

size: once
V: TRBV7-9
D: -
J: TRBJ1-6
DNA: TGTGCCAGCAGCTTAGCAGGGAGGGGGAATAATTCACCCCTCCACTTT
CDR3: CASSLAGRGNNSPLHF

size: -
V: TRBV5-6
D: -
J: TRBJ2-2
DNA: TGTGCCAGCAGCCCCATTTTGAGGGGAGCGAACACCGGGGAGCTGTTTTTT
CDR3: CASSPILRGANTGELFF